The present entry profiles one T cell receptor beta chain with its context. CDR3 length equals 12 residues. Trimming stripped 5 bases from V and 6 bases from J, with 6 bases between. Per germline, CDR1 SGHRS and CDR2 YFSETQ. Followed longitudinally, the Seattle patients had been enrolled during active infection. Using immunoSEQ multiplex PCR, the repertoire was profiled, and TCRdb retains in-frame clones only, with some absent. Counted here are approximately 97,000 clones, 80% to 95% occurring once; the ten biggest clones make up 1.9%. This sample is drawn from a study of blood T cell repertoires in COVID-19.

Sequencing used peripheral blood. This rearrangement joins TRBV5-1 to TRBJ1-6; tentatively, D is TRBD1 (5 bases). The source is a woman aged 45 to 65 with COVID-19, enrolled during active disease. In DNA, the CDR3 is TGCGCCAGCAGGGGGGGTAATTCACCCCTCCACTTT. It specifies CASRGGNSPLHF.